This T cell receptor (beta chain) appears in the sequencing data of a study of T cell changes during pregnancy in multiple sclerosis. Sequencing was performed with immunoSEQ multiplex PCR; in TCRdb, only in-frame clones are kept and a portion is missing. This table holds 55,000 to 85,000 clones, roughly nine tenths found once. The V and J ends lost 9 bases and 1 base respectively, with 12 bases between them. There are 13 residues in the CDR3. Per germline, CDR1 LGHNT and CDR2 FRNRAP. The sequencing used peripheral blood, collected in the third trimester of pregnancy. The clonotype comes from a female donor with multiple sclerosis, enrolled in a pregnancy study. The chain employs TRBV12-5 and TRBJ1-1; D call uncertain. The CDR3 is CASGGSGNTEAFF. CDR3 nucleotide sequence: TGTGCTAGCGGCGGGAGCGGGAACACTGAAGCTTTCTTT.